Reported below is one T cell receptor (beta chain). No cognate antigen has been identified for it. No much larger clone is present one base from it, and per-base qualities are unavailable. Looking up the germline V gene (reference sequence) yields CDR1 MNHEY and CDR2 SMNVEV. V is pruned by 5 bases and J by 6 bases, leaving 19 bases of the junction without a gene match. From its cysteine to its phenylalanine, the CDR3 spans 17 amino acids. CDR3 DNA is the only sequence kept; it has 51 bases, read in frame from the first base. The entry originates in a study of OX40 agonist ivuxolimab in advanced cancers. A note on the overall study: Ivuxolimab was a fully human IgG2 agonistic monoclonal antibody targeting the costimulatory receptor OX40 (CD134). Of the 50 to 55 patients in dose escalation, about 20 had hepatocellular carcinoma, about 15 had melanoma, 9 had renal cell carcinoma and 9 had head and neck cancer. A male proportion of roughly 80% and a mean age of around 60 years, ranging from about 20 to 85, were recorded for the dose-escalation cohort. The point of sequencing TCRbeta in the periphery was to test whether ivuxolimab changed TCR sequence diversity and drove clonal T-cell expansion. The paper covers the monotherapy dose-escalation part of the phase I ivuxolimab trial, which included N ≈ 50 patients. Prior anti-PD-1, anti-PD-L1 or anti-CTLA-4 therapy was permitted, and roughly two fifths of dose-escalation patients had received checkpoint inhibitors. Three dose-escalation patients achieved partial responses, one with hepatocellular carcinoma and two with cutaneous melanoma. Intravenous ivuxolimab was administered to patients every 2 weeks at six dose levels: 0.01, 0.1, 0.3, 1.5, 3 and 10 mg/kg. Study-level results and caveats: Low levels of normalized T-cell clonal expansion were also seen in some nonresponding patients. Partial responders in the 0.1-3.0 mg/kg groups had among the lowest normalized peripheral clonal expansion, especially among CD8+ T cells. Clonal expansion of both CD4+ and CD8+ blood T cells was observed from baseline to week 6 at doses 0.1 to 3.0 mg/kg. After ivuxolimab, CD8+ T cells had more expanded clones than CD4+ T cells on average. The antigen specificity of the clonally expanded peripheral T cells was not determined.

To sequence the TCRbeta CDR3 region, genomic DNA was isolated from the sorted cells. The immunoSEQ Assay was used to sequence the TCRbeta CDR3 regions. Not all clones reach the TCRdb copy of this immuneACCESS table, which keeps in-frame sequences only. Checked studies attribute under half of the gap to unresolved V genes and leave the rest unexplained. The sample records approximately 71,000 clones, 65% to 85% of which are singletons. The ten largest clonotypes hold roughly a tenth of the sample. The trial excluded patients who had a history of autoimmune disease or who were on systemic immunosuppression. Peripheral blood for TCR sequencing was drawn from every dose cohort at baseline, at cycle 4 day 1 and at cycle 7 day 1. The samples were drawn from a first-in-human, open-label, multicenter phase I dose-escalation trial of ivuxolimab. Adults with locally advanced or metastatic melanoma, renal cell carcinoma, hepatocellular carcinoma or head and neck squamous cell carcinoma were enrolled in the trial. Before TCR sequencing, CD4+ T cells and CD8+ T cells from peripheral blood were sorted into separate populations.

The chain couples TRBV27 to TRBJ2-7, and 7 junctional nucleotides match TRBD1. This TCR derives from an adult with an advanced solid tumor such as melanoma, head and neck, liver or kidney cancer. The material sequenced was CD4+ or CD8+ T cells sorted from blood, taken in a trial of the OX40 agonist ivuxolimab. The bases are TGTGCCAGCAGTCCTCTAGCCCTTGGGACAGAGCGAGGCGAGCAGTACTTC. It encodes CASSPLALGTERGEQYF.